This T cell receptor beta chain appears in the sequencing data of a study of tumor-infiltrating lymphocytes in primary liver carcinoma. Study summary: Stage T1-T3 N0M0 tumors spanned roughly 4 to 10 cm.

It was from roughly 20-30 mg of unsorted bulk tissue that RNA and DNA were co-extracted. Surgical resection was the treatment these patients received for primary liver carcinoma. Trimming took 10 bases from V and 5 from J; bases not matched to a gene: 16. This CDR3 region has 17 residues. Germline loops: CDR1 MNHNS, CDR2 SASEGT. A primer in the constant region served to generate TCR beta cDNA from 500 ng of total RNA. Slightly modified ARM-PCR with three nested multiplex PCR rounds yielded TCR beta libraries. Both of the initial two PCR rounds ran for around 9 cycles and employed TRBV1-TRBV30 forward primers alongside a C-beta reverse primer. A single record per CDR3 protein comes from TCRdb applying MiXCR to the multiplex PCR reads. The table includes 90,000 to 140,000 distinct CDR3 sequences, around 84% detected once.

Sequenced material: liver tumor tissue from sampling region 3. The subset here: tumor region T3, left-lateral pole. The sequence was obtained from a man aged 40-49 years with primary liver carcinoma and hepatitis B virus infection. The chain is built from TRBV6-1 and TRBJ2-2; 10 nucleotides agree with TRBD2. This CDR3 reads CAMTLRTSGIKTGELFF. The CDR3 DNA reads TGTGCCATGACACTTCGGACTAGCGGAATCAAGACCGGGGAGCTGTTTTTT.